Listed here is a single T cell receptor beta chain. Antigen: not known. CDR3 length equals 15 residues. Looked up from germline, CDR1 is LNHNV and CDR2 is YYDKDF (reference sequence). The data derive from a study of monozygotic twins with inflammatory bowel disease. Blood (around 2.5 ml) was collected from every donor individually. A 6-nucleotide sample barcode was carried by the UMIs, which template switching added. TCRdb re-called the 5' RACE reads and shows each CDR3 protein once, DNA omitted. Across approximately 110,000 distinct CDR3 sequences, the top ten clones capture roughly 12% of the sample. Study-wide points: On the inverse Simpson index, IBD patients scored lower for TCRbeta diversity than healthy co-twins. For IBD, no single strong associated signal or clonotype was supported.

The TCR originated in a human donor with ulcerative colitis or Crohn's disease, or a healthy co-twin of an affected twin (not recorded which). The genes are TRBV15 and TRBJ1-5; TCRdb's D call of TRBD1 is untestable without DNA. The material sequenced was blood. CDR3 amino acids: CATSRDGTGNQPQHF.